This entry lists 9 T cell receptor beta chains sequenced from one sample in a study of T cell responses to AZD1222 COVID-19 vaccine. Method: immunoSEQ multiplex PCR; TCRdb's copy keeps in-frame clones and lacks some. The sample gives 50,000 to 70,000 clones, less than 90% of which show up once; 6% to 7.5% is in the top ten. The source was peripheral blood, collected 28 days after the second AZD1222 dose. These receptors were obtained from an adult who received the AZD1222 COVID-19 vaccine.

The table lists this clone with a count of one. The chain joins TRBV6-5 to TRBJ2-7, with D unresolved. Trimming took 6 bases from V and 1 from J, leaving 16 bases between them. CDR1 is MNHEY and CDR2 is SVGAGI in the germline V gene. The CDR3 is made up of 15 amino acids. DNA of the CDR3: TGTGCCAGCAGACCTCTGGACGGTCTGTCCTACGAGCAGTACTTC. It codes for CASRPLDGLSYEQYF.

V and J are TRBV2 and TRBJ1-1; tentative D call: TRBD1 (5 bases). Trimming took off 6 bases at V and 0 bases at J, with 11 bases between the two ends. The germline CDR1 and CDR2 sequences are SNHLY and FYNNEI. The CDR3 has 14 residues. The CDR3, as DNA: TGTGCCAGCAGCAAAATGGGGCTGAACACTGAAGCTTTCTTT. Its translation: CASSKMGLNTEAFF. Full variable domain (missing parts from reference TRBV2 and TRBJ1-1): EPEVTQTPSHQVTQMGQEVILRCVPISNHLYFYWYRQILGQKVEFLVSFYNNEISEKSEIFDDQFSVERPDGSNFTLKIRSTKLEDSAMYFCASSKMGLNTEAFFGQGTRLTVV.

CDR3 region: CASSLEVNANYGYTF. In nucleotides, the CDR3 is TGTGCCAGCAGCTTGGAAGTTAACGCTAACTATGGCTACACCTTC. The genes are TRBV5-5 and TRBJ1-2; D is ambiguous. The CDR3 runs 15 residues. Trimming left V 0 bases short and J 0 bases short, with 9 bases between. Per germline, CDR1 SGHKS and CDR2 YYEKEE (reference sequence).

V usage is TRBV20-1 and J usage is TRBJ1-1; TRBD1 aligns across 8 bases. With V trimmed by 2 bases and J by 8 bases, 1 base remained unmatched. This CDR3 spans 11 amino acids. The germline gives CDR1 DFQATT, CDR2 SNEGSKA (reference sequence). CDR3 in DNA: TGCAGTGCTAGACAGGGGGCGGAAGCTTTCTTT. Encoded protein: CSARQGAEAFF.

The V call is TRBV19, the J call TRBJ2-6, with D unclear. The CDR3 sequence is 14 residues long. V lost 7 bases to trimming and J lost 5 bases, with 12 bases between them. Germline CDR1 LNHDA, CDR2 SQIVND (reference sequence). The DNA for the CDR3 is TGTGCCAGTACCTCACGTCCCTGGGCCAACGTCCTGACTTTC. Amino acids: CASTSRPWANVLTF.

The genes are TRBV7-9 and TRBJ2-3; tentatively, D is TRBD1 or TRBD2 (5 bases each). This CDR3 contains 13 residues. The germline V and J ends were trimmed by 5 bases and 6 bases, with 12 bases remaining between them. Germline V lookup: CDR1 SEHNR, CDR2 FQNEAQ (reference sequence). In DNA form, the CDR3 reads TGTGCCAGCAGCCCTTGGGGCGGGGATACGCAGTATTTT. Protein product: CASSPWGGDTQYF.

The chain carries TRBV12-5 and TRBJ2-3, with 13 bases fitting TRBD2. The V segment lost 1 base and the J segment 0 bases; nucleotides outside the gene matches: 7. The CDR3 totals 19 residues. The V gene's germline CDR1 is LGHNT and CDR2 FRNRAP. CDR3 residues: CASGLAARTSGSSTDTQYF. CDR3 DNA: TGTGCTAGTGGTTTGGCCGCGCGGACTAGCGGGAGCAGCACAGATACGCAGTATTTT. Together with reference TRBV12-5 and TRBJ2-3, the CDR3 gives the full variable domain: DARVTQTPRHKVTEMGQEVTMRCQPILGHNTVFWYRQTMMQGLELLAYFRNRAPLDDSGMPKDRFSAEMPDATLATLKIQPSEPRDSAVYFCASGLAARTSGSSTDTQYFGPGTRLTVL.

The CDR3 region has the DNA TGTGCCAGCCGGCTCGTGGCAACTAATGAAAAACTGTTTTTT. Protein sequence: CASRLVATNEKLFF. The chain employs TRBV6-5 and TRBJ1-4; D unclear. Trimming stripped 8 bases from V and 0 bases from J, with 10 bases between. The CDR3 has 14 residues. Germline V gives CDR1 MNHEY, CDR2 SVGAGI.

This sequence joins TRBV28 and TRBJ1-5, with TRBD1 identical over 8 bases. CDR3 length: 17 residues. Germline assignment: CDR1 MDHEN and CDR2 SYDVKM. The V gene end was trimmed by 4 bases and the J gene end by 6 bases; junction bases not matched to a gene: 14. The CDR3 here is CASSYQGARRNGQPQHF. CDR3 in DNA: TGTGCCAGCAGTTACCAGGGGGCGAGACGGAACGGTCAGCCCCAGCATTTT.